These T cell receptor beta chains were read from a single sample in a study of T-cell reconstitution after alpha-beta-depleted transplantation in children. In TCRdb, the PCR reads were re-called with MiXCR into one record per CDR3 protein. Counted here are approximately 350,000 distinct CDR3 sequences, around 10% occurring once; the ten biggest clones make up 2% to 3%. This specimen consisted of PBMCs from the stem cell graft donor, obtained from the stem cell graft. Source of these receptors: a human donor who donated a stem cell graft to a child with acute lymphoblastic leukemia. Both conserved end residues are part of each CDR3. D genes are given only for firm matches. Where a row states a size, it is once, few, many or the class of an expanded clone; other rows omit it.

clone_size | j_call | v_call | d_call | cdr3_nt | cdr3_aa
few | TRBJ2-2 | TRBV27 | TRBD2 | TGTGCCAGCACCCTTCTAGCGGACACCGGGGAGCTGTTTTTT | CASTLLADTGELFF
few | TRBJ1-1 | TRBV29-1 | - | TGCAGCGCAATGAAGACGGGTTTGCGAACTGAAGCTTTCTTT | CSAMKTGLRTEAFF
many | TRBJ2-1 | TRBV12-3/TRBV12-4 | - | TGTGCCAGCGGGCGACGAGAGGGGCGGGATGAGCAGTTCTTC | CASGRREGRDEQFF
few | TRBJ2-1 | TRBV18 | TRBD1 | TGTGCCAGCTCACCTACAGGGGACGATTACAATGAGCAGTTCTTC | CASSPTGDDYNEQFF
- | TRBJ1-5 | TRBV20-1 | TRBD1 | TGCAGTGCTTCCGGGACAGATAGCAATCAGCCCCAGCATTTT | CSASGTDSNQPQHF
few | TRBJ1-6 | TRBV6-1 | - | TGTGCCAGCAGATGGGGGCGAGAATTACCCCTCCACTTT | CASRWGRELPLHF
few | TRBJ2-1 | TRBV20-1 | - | TGCAGTGGGAGAGGAGGGGGCGCCGGCAATGAGCAGTTCTTC | CSGRGGGAGNEQFF
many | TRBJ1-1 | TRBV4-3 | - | TGCGCCAGCAGCCAAGATCGATATGAGGAGGGTACAGCTTTCTTT | CASSQDRYEEGTAFF
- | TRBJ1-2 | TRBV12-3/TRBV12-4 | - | TGTGCCAGCAGTCGGACAGCCGGTTCCTATGGCTACACCTTC | CASSRTAGSYGYTF
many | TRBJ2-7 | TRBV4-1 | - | TGCGCCAGCAGCCAAGGGCCGGGGGAGGACGAGCAGTACTTC | CASSQGPGEDEQYF
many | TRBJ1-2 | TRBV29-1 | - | TGCAGCGTTGTAGGACGGGAGGACTATGGCTACACCTTC | CSVVGREDYGYTF